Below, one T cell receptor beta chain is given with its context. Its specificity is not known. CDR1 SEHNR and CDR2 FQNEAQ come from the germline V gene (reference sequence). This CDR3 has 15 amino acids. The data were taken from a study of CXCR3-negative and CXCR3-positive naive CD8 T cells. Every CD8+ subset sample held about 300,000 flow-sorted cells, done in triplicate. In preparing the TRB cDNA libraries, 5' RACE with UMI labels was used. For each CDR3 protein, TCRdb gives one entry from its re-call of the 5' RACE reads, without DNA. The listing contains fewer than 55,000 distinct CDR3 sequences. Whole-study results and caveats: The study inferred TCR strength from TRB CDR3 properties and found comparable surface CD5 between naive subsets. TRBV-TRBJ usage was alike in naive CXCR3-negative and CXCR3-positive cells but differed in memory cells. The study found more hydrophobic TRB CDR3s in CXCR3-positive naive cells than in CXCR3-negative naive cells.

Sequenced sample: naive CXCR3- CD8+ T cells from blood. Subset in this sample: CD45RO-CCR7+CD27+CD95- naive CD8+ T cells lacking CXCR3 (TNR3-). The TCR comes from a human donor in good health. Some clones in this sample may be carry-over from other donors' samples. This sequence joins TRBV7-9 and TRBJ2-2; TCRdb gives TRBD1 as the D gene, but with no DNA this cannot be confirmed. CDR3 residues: CVSSFGTDFTGELFF.